This T cell receptor (beta chain) is from a study of tumor-infiltrating lymphocytes in primary liver carcinoma. From unsorted bulk tissue weighing roughly 19-34 mg, DNA and RNA were co-extracted. V was shortened by 3 bases and J by 5 bases, with 13 bases between the two germline ends. CDR1 SQVTM and CDR2 ANQGSEA come from the germline V gene. CDR3 size: 14 residues. At least ten counts were recorded for this clonotype. Its antigen is unknown. Overall study findings and caveats: Tumor region pairs showed greater overlap than either tumor-adjacent or tumor-blood pairs did. A significantly higher top-250-clone fraction was recorded for tumors than for blood (p = 0.039).

Synthesis of TCR beta cDNA was carried out from about 500 ng total RNA with a constant-region primer. Three nested multiplex PCR rounds, a slightly modified ARM-PCR, produced the libraries for TCR beta. Amplification in the first two PCR rounds was performed using TRBV1-TRBV30 forward primers and a C-beta reverse primer for 10 cycles each. Each CDR3 protein gets one entry after TCRdb re-called the multiplex PCR reads with MiXCR. The sample yields some 55,000 distinct CDR3 sequences, about three quarters seen once. V usage is TRBV29-1 and J usage is TRBJ2-2; D may be TRBD2 (7 bases). The sequenced material came from liver tumor tissue from sampling region 2. The subset is: tumor region T2, inferior pole. This receptor was obtained from a man aged 35 to 55 with primary liver carcinoma and hepatitis B virus infection. For the CDR3, the DNA is TGCAGCGTTGATCGGGGGGCGCGTACCGGGGAGCTGTTTTTT. This codes for CSVDRGARTGELFF.